The rows below give T cell receptor beta chains drawn from one sample of a study of cytomegalovirus exposure and HLA in healthy donors. Clones were sequenced by immunoSEQ multiplex PCR, and TCRdb holds only the in-frame ones, with some missing. Of 150,000 to 200,000 clones listed, approximately 78% are singletons. Sequencing was carried out using PBMCs. The receptors stem from a woman in her twenties or thirties in good health and CMV-seronegative. The CDR3 runs from the conserved cysteine through the conserved F or W. A D gene is named only where the DNA matches it firmly. Clone size is not always given. Where it is, it says once, few, many or a class for expanded clones.

J gene: TRBJ2-7
clone size: -
D gene: -
V gene: TRBV7-2
CDR3 protein: CASSFRRNLYEQYF
CDR3 DNA: TGTGCCAGCAGCTTCCGCAGAAACCTCTACGAGCAGTACTTC

J gene: TRBJ2-1
clone size: -
D gene: TRBD2
V gene: TRBV9
CDR3 protein: CASSPSGFSYNEQFF
CDR3 DNA: TGTGCCAGCAGCCCTAGCGGATTCTCCTACAATGAGCAGTTCTTC

J gene: TRBJ1-3
clone size: -
D gene: -
V gene: TRBV5-4
CDR3 protein: CASSLGLGGRRPGNTIYF
CDR3 DNA: TGTGCCAGCAGCTTGGGCCTGGGGGGGCGCCGCCCTGGAAACACCATATATTTT

J gene: TRBJ1-3
clone size: -
D gene: -
V gene: TRBV5-1
CDR3 protein: CASSAAATGFGNTIYF
CDR3 DNA: TGCGCCAGCAGCGCAGCAGCTACAGGGTTTGGAAACACCATATATTTT

J gene: TRBJ2-2
clone size: -
D gene: TRBD2
V gene: TRBV5-6
CDR3 protein: CASSPGLANTGELFF
CDR3 DNA: TGTGCCAGCAGCCCAGGACTAGCGAACACCGGGGAGCTGTTTTTT

J gene: TRBJ2-3
clone size: -
D gene: TRBD2
V gene: TRBV11-1
CDR3 protein: CASSDRTSGGLDTQYF
CDR3 DNA: TGTGCCAGCAGCGATCGGACTAGCGGGGGGTTGGATACGCAGTATTTT

J gene: TRBJ2-7
clone size: -
D gene: TRBD1
V gene: TRBV6-5
CDR3 protein: CASSLQGRSSYEQYF
CDR3 DNA: TGTGCCAGCAGCCTACAGGGGCGAAGCTCCTACGAGCAGTACTTC

J gene: TRBJ1-6
clone size: -
D gene: TRBD1
V gene: TRBV7-2
CDR3 protein: CASSLGTGPWSPLHF
CDR3 DNA: TGTGCCAGCAGCTTAGGGACAGGGCCATGGTCACCCCTCCACTTT

J gene: TRBJ1-1
clone size: once
D gene: -
V gene: TRBV5-1
CDR3 protein: CASSLTGDRTEAFF
CDR3 DNA: TGCGCCAGCAGCTTGACAGGTGATCGCACTGAAGCTTTCTTT

J gene: TRBJ1-1
clone size: -
D gene: TRBD1
V gene: TRBV5-4
CDR3 protein: CASSFGQGALSRSEAFF
CDR3 DNA: TGTGCCAGCAGCTTTGGACAGGGGGCCCTCTCAAGGTCTGAAGCTTTCTTT

J gene: TRBJ2-2
clone size: -
D gene: -
V gene: TRBV6-1
CDR3 protein: CASAPLSTTGELFF
CDR3 DNA: TGTGCCAGCGCGCCCCTTAGCACCACCGGGGAGCTGTTTTTT

J gene: TRBJ2-2
clone size: -
D gene: -
V gene: TRBV5-1
CDR3 protein: CASSKWSIGSRNTGELFF
CDR3 DNA: TGCGCCAGCAGCAAGTGGAGCATCGGGTCGAGGAACACCGGGGAGCTGTTTTTT

J gene: TRBJ1-2
clone size: -
D gene: TRBD1
V gene: TRBV18
CDR3 protein: CASSPRDRGYGYTF
CDR3 DNA: TGTGCCAGCTCACCACGGGACAGGGGCTATGGCTACACCTTC

J gene: TRBJ2-1
clone size: -
D gene: TRBD2
V gene: TRBV29-1
CDR3 protein: CSVEGTSGLSYNEQFF
CDR3 DNA: TGCAGCGTTGAAGGGACTAGCGGACTCTCCTACAATGAGCAGTTCTTC

J gene: TRBJ2-6
clone size: -
D gene: -
V gene: TRBV5-6
CDR3 protein: CASSPTPLSGANVLTF
CDR3 DNA: TGTGCCAGCAGCCCAACTCCCCTCTCTGGGGCCAACGTCCTGACTTTC

J gene: TRBJ2-7
clone size: -
D gene: TRBD2
V gene: TRBV4-2
CDR3 protein: CASSQEERDYEQYF
CDR3 DNA: TGTGCCAGCAGCCAAGAGGAGCGGGACTACGAGCAGTACTTC

J gene: TRBJ1-2
clone size: -
D gene: -
V gene: TRBV4-2
CDR3 protein: CASSQDLLGGNYGYTF
CDR3 DNA: TGTGCCAGCAGCCAAGATCTTCTAGGAGGTAACTATGGCTACACCTTC

J gene: TRBJ2-1
clone size: -
D gene: TRBD2
V gene: TRBV30
CDR3 protein: CAWRLAGGHNEQFF
CDR3 DNA: TGTGCCTGGAGGCTAGCGGGGGGGCACAATGAGCAGTTCTTC

J gene: TRBJ2-1
clone size: -
D gene: TRBD2
V gene: TRBV19
CDR3 protein: CASSMSSGGAYNEQFF
CDR3 DNA: TGTGCCAGTAGTATGTCTAGCGGGGGGGCCTACAATGAGCAGTTCTTC

J gene: TRBJ2-3
clone size: -
D gene: -
V gene: TRBV6-6
CDR3 protein: CAIGEHTDTQYF
CDR3 DNA: TGTGCCATCGGGGAGCACACAGATACGCAGTATTTT

J gene: TRBJ2-7
clone size: -
D gene: TRBD1
V gene: TRBV6-1
CDR3 protein: CASSVSGTGGFYEQYF
CDR3 DNA: TGTGCCAGCAGTGTTTCCGGGACAGGAGGCTTCTACGAGCAGTACTTC

J gene: TRBJ2-1
clone size: -
D gene: -
V gene: TRBV2
CDR3 protein: CASRELGNEQFF
CDR3 DNA: TGTGCCAGCAGGGAGCTTGGTAATGAGCAGTTCTTC

J gene: TRBJ1-5
clone size: -
D gene: -
V gene: TRBV5-6
CDR3 protein: CASSSGLNQPQHF
CDR3 DNA: TGTGCCAGCAGCTCTGGGCTCAATCAGCCCCAGCATTTT

J gene: TRBJ2-2
clone size: many
D gene: TRBD2
V gene: TRBV18
CDR3 protein: CASSLGLAENTGELFF
CDR3 DNA: TGTGCCAGCTCACTGGGACTAGCTGAGAACACCGGGGAGCTGTTTTTT

J gene: TRBJ1-1
clone size: -
D gene: TRBD1
V gene: TRBV19
CDR3 protein: CASKGQLNTEAFF
CDR3 DNA: TGTGCCAGTAAGGGACAGCTAAACACTGAAGCTTTCTTT